The 6 T cell receptor beta chains presented below share a single source sample, sequenced in a study of blood T cell repertoires in COVID-19. Assay: immunoSEQ multiplex PCR; the TCRdb copy retains only in-frame clones and omits some. The sample contains a few hundred thousand clones, roughly four fifths of which appear only once. Sequenced material: peripheral blood. The source of these receptors is a woman aged 55-69 years with acute or convalescent COVID-19.

The gene calls are TRBV5-1 and TRBJ2-2, with TRBD2 identical over 8 bases. The CDR3 loop spans 16 amino acids. The germline V gene encodes CDR1 SGHRS and CDR2 YFSETQ. The V segment lost 0 bases and the J segment 4 bases; nucleotides outside the gene matches: 5. CDR3 amino acids: CASSLGTSRGTGELFF. For the CDR3, the DNA is TGCGCCAGCAGCTTGGGGACTAGCCGTGGCACCGGGGAGCTGTTTTTT.

The chain employs TRBV7-2 and TRBJ2-2; perhaps TRBD2 as D (5 bases). Trimming removed 0 bases at V and 5 bases at J, with 16 bases between. The CDR3 has 17 amino acids. Per the germline V gene, CDR1 is SGHTA and CDR2 is FQGNSA. DNA for the CDR3: TGTGCCAGCAGCTTAGCGAGGGCCCCGCGAGGGACCGGGGAGCTGTTTTTT. As protein: CASSLARAPRGTGELFF.

V is TRBV12-3 or TRBV12-4 and J is TRBJ1-6; the D gene is possibly TRBD1 (5 bases). V was cut by 5 bases and J by 10 bases, with 12 bases left in between. The CDR3 extends over 13 amino acids. The CDR3 region is CASSPQGRSPLHF. As DNA, the CDR3 is TGTGCCAGCAGTCCTCAGGGTAGATCACCCCTCCACTTT.

The chain has TRBV9 and TRBJ1-1; D remains ambiguous. This CDR3 has 15 amino acids. In germline, CDR1 is SGDLS, CDR2 YYNGEE. V lost 3 bases, J lost 1 base, and 13 bases lay in between. CDR3 sequence: CASSATGRGNTEAFF. DNA for the CDR3: TGTGCCAGCAGCGCAACCGGGAGAGGGAACACTGAAGCTTTCTTT.

The chain employs TRBV19 and TRBJ1-2; D gene ambiguous. Trimming cost V 1 base and J 5 bases, with 8 bases left between them. Germline V gives CDR1 LNHDA, CDR2 SQIVND (reference sequence). This CDR3 has 13 amino acids. In nucleotides, the CDR3 is TGTGCCAGTAGTATAGTTAACCAGTATGGCTACACCTTC. It translates to CASSIVNQYGYTF.

This chain joins TRBV5-6 and TRBJ1-1, with D possibly being TRBD1 (5 bases). Germline-derived CDR1 and CDR2 are SGHDT and YYEEEE. CDR3 length: 15 residues. Between the trimmed V and J ends, which lost 0 bases and 0 bases, there was a span of 9 bases. CDR3 sequence (DNA): TGTGCCAGCAGCTTGGATGACAGATTGAACACTGAAGCTTTCTTT. It codes for CASSLDDRLNTEAFF.